One and the same sample provided the 19 T cell receptor beta chains below, sequenced in a study of cytomegalovirus exposure and HLA in healthy donors. The PCR was carried out with 60 Vbeta primers and 13 Jbeta primers. The assay was immunoSEQ multiplex PCR, and TCRdb's table has in-frame clones only and misses some. The sample has about 150,000 clones, 84% seen once; the top ten hold roughly 2.1%. The sequenced sample was PBMCs. Receptors originate from a man younger than 35 in good health and CMV-seronegative.

The CDR3 sequence is CASSQDGAGGSYEQYF. CDR3 in DNA: TGCGCCAGCAGCCAAGATGGGGCGGGAGGGTCCTACGAGCAGTACTTC. The rearrangement links TRBV4-1 to TRBJ2-7; 9 positions agree with TRBD2. The germline CDR1 and CDR2 sequences are MGHRA and YSYEKL. The CDR3 has 16 amino acids. J was trimmed by 1 base and V by 0 bases; bases with no gene match: 4.

J is TRBJ2-2 and V is TRBV6-5, with a tentative D call TRBD1 (7 bases). V gave up 10 bases and J gave up 7 bases, with 13 bases separating them. The CDR3 has 12 residues. The germline V gene encodes CDR1 MNHEY and CDR2 SVGAGI. The CDR3 coding sequence is TGTGCCACCTCAGGGGGGATCGGGGAGCTGTTTTTT. Translation gives CATSGGIGELFF.

The V call is TRBV9, the J call TRBJ2-5, with TRBD2 matching over 7 bases. The germline CDR1 and CDR2 sequences are SGDLS and YYNGEE. The ends lost 6 bases at V and 5 bases at J; junction bases unmatched: 7. This CDR3 spans 13 amino acids. CDR3: CASNGGSLETQYF. The CDR3 DNA reads TGTGCCAGCAACGGCGGGAGTTTGGAGACCCAGTACTTC.

The V gene is TRBV4-1, the J gene TRBJ2-1, with D perhaps TRBD1 (7 bases). The CDR3 contains 16 residues. Germline V gene data show CDR1 as MGHRA and CDR2 as YSYEKL. V lost 6 bases, J lost 3 bases, and 18 bases lay in between. Written as DNA, the CDR3 is TGCGCCAGCAGACACCAGGAGGGGGCAGTCTACAATGAGCAGTTCTTC. This gives the protein CASRHQEGAVYNEQFF.

This chain connects TRBV13 to TRBJ2-2; the match to TRBD1 covers 9 bases. The ends lost 4 bases at V and 1 base at J; junction bases unmatched: 13. Germline values: CDR1 PRHDT, CDR2 FYEKMQ (reference sequence). This CDR3 has 19 amino acids. In DNA form, the CDR3 reads TGTGCCAGCAGCTCCCTCGGGACAGGGCAACCTTGGAACACCGGGGAGCTGTTTTTT. Translating it yields CASSSLGTGQPWNTGELFF.

The chain has TRBV7-9 and TRBJ1-4, with D maybe TRBD1 (5 bases). V was trimmed by 1 base and J by 2 bases, leaving 20 bases between them. Germline loops: CDR1 SEHNR, CDR2 FQNEAQ (reference sequence). This CDR3 is built from 19 residues. CDR3 sequence reads: CASSLGEWGRKRTNEKLFF. The CDR3 nucleotides are TGTGCCAGCAGCTTAGGGGAGTGGGGGAGGAAGAGGACTAATGAAAAACTGTTTTTT. The full variable domain, completed using reference TRBV7-9 and TRBJ1-4, is DTGVSQNPRHKITKRGQNVTFRCDPISEHNRLYWYRQTLGQGPEFLTYFQNEAQLEKSRLLSDRFSAERPKGSFSTLEIQRTEQGDSAMYLCASSLGEWGRKRTNEKLFFGSGTQLSVL.

The V call is TRBV13, the J call TRBJ1-1; the match to TRBD1 covers 7 bases. CDR1 is PRHDT, CDR2 FYEKMQ, per germline (reference sequence). The trim removed 4 bases at V and 0 bases at J, leaving 8 bases unmatched. This CDR3 is 16 amino acids long. CDR3 protein: CASSSWDSRLNTEAFF. The CDR3 DNA is TGTGCCAGCAGCTCCTGGGACAGCCGCCTGAACACTGAAGCTTTCTTT.

The chain joins TRBV7-3 to TRBJ2-7; D is perhaps TRBD2 (7 bases). Germline-derived CDR1 and CDR2 are SGHTA and FQGTGA. V was clipped by 1 base and J by 3 bases, with 13 bases between them. CDR3 length equals 15 residues. The CDR3 sequence: CASSLNGGPYYEQYF. In DNA, the CDR3 is TGTGCCAGCAGCTTAAACGGGGGGCCTTACTACGAGCAGTACTTC.

The chain links TRBV18 to TRBJ2-7, with 8 bases that match TRBD1. After removal of 0 bases from V and 3 bases from J, the junction contained 4 bases not matched to a gene. Germline CDR1 reads KGHSH; CDR2 reads LQKENI. The CDR3 loop spans 15 amino acids. CDR3 sequence reads: CASSPPRTGNYEQYF. In nucleotides, the CDR3 is TGTGCCAGCTCACCACCTAGGACAGGGAACTACGAGCAGTACTTC.

This clone was observed a handful of times. The V and J genes are TRBV28 and TRBJ1-5, with a possible D match to TRBD1 (5 bases). This CDR3 is built from 15 residues. V lost 4 bases and J lost 5, with 15 bases in between. Germline V lookup: CDR1 MDHEN, CDR2 SYDVKM. CDR3 DNA sequence: TGTGCCAGCAGTTCTCCCGGGACGGGAGATCAGCCCCAGCATTTT. It codes for CASSSPGTGDQPQHF.

In this sample, this clone turned up once. This sequence joins TRBV19 and TRBJ2-1, with TRBD2 identical over 8 bases. This CDR3 spans 15 amino acids. Unmatched junction bases numbered 10, after V lost 6 bases and J lost 6 bases. Per the germline V gene, CDR1 is LNHDA and CDR2 is SQIVND (reference sequence). The CDR3 protein is CASSLPQRESNEQFF. The CDR3, as DNA: TGTGCCAGTAGCTTACCTCAGCGGGAGTCCAATGAGCAGTTCTTC.

A remark on this clone: Compared with germline, one end of the junction differs, possibly owing to a read error. The rearrangement joins TRBV7-7 to TRBJ2-5; 11 nucleotides line up with TRBD2. The CDR3 is 17 amino acids. Germline V lookup: CDR1 SSHAT, CDR2 FNYEAQ (reference sequence). CDR3 loop: CASSLVALAGGVETQYF. The CDR3 bases are TGTGCTAGCAGCTTAGTTGCGCTAGCGGGGGGAGTGGAGACCCAGTACTTC.

Comments on this clone: Germline is not matched at one junction end, which may reflect a read error. This sequence joins TRBV7-9 and TRBJ2-7; 10 bases agree with TRBD1. The CDR3 loop spans 15 amino acids. CDR1 is SEHNR and CDR2 is FQNEAQ in the germline V gene (reference sequence). The CDR3 region has the DNA TGTTCCAGCAGCCGGACAGGGGGAGGGCTGAGCGAGCAGTACTTC. It is translated as CSSSRTGGGLSEQYF.

The chain carries TRBV7-2 and TRBJ2-7; the D gene is possibly TRBD1 (5 bases). V was clipped by 1 base and J by 2 bases, with 9 bases between them. The V gene's germline CDR1 is SGHTA and CDR2 FQGNSA. The CDR3 loop spans 14 amino acids. In DNA form, the CDR3 reads TGTGCCAGCAGCTTAGGGGGCCGTACCTACGAGCAGTACTTC. Translating gives CASSLGGRTYEQYF.

This chain joins TRBV5-4 and TRBJ1-6; the match to TRBD1 covers 7 bases. J lost 5 bases, V lost 4 bases, and 6 bases had no gene match. CDR1 and CDR2 from the germline V gene are SGHNT and YYREEE (reference sequence). CDR3 length equals 15 residues. CDR3 sequence reads: CASSAGQTNNSPLHF. The CDR3 nucleotides are TGTGCCAGCAGCGCGGGACAGACGAATAATTCACCCCTCCACTTT.

V is TRBV11-2 and J is TRBJ2-4, with D possibly being TRBD1 (5 bases). Trimming cost V 5 bases and J 0 bases, with 8 bases left between them. This CDR3 is 14 amino acids long. Germline lookup yields CDR1 SGHAT and CDR2 FQNNGV. The CDR3 spells CASSPRVAKNIQYF. The CDR3 DNA reads TGTGCCAGCAGCCCCAGGGTAGCCAAAAACATTCAGTACTTC. Full variable domain (rest looked up from reference TRBV11-2 and TRBJ2-4): EAGVAQSPRYKIIEKRQSVAFWCNPISGHATLYWYQQILGQGPKLLIQFQNNGVVDDSQLPKDRFSAERLKGVDSTLKIQPAKLEDSAVYLCASSPRVAKNIQYFGAGTRLSVL.

The V and J genes are TRBV2 and TRBJ1-2, with a weak D call TRBD1 (5 bases). Germline V CDR1 and CDR2: SNHLY, FYNNEI. V was cut by 7 bases and J by 10 bases, with 16 bases left in between. CDR3 length: 12 residues. For the CDR3, the DNA is TGTGCCAGCACAAAGGCGCAGGGCGACTACACCTTC. Protein product: CASTKAQGDYTF.

The table lists this clone with a count of one. The chain combines TRBV28 with TRBJ1-2; no firm D call. The CDR3 extends over 13 amino acids. The ends were cut back, 5 bases at V and 3 bases at J, with 10 bases in the middle. The germline V gene has CDR1 MDHEN and CDR2 SYDVKM. CDR3 loop: CASSREGYYGYTF. The DNA for the CDR3 is TGTGCCAGCAGTCGGGAGGGTTACTATGGCTACACCTTC.

This sequence joins TRBV2 and TRBJ1-1; TRBD1 might be the D (5 bases). CDR3 size: 14 residues. Between the trimmed V and J ends, which lost 6 bases and 1 base, there was a span of 12 bases. Germline CDR1 and CDR2: SNHLY and FYNNEI. This CDR3 is CASRPGRGNTEAFF. In nucleotides, the CDR3 is TGTGCCAGCAGGCCCGGGAGGGGGAACACTGAAGCTTTCTTT.